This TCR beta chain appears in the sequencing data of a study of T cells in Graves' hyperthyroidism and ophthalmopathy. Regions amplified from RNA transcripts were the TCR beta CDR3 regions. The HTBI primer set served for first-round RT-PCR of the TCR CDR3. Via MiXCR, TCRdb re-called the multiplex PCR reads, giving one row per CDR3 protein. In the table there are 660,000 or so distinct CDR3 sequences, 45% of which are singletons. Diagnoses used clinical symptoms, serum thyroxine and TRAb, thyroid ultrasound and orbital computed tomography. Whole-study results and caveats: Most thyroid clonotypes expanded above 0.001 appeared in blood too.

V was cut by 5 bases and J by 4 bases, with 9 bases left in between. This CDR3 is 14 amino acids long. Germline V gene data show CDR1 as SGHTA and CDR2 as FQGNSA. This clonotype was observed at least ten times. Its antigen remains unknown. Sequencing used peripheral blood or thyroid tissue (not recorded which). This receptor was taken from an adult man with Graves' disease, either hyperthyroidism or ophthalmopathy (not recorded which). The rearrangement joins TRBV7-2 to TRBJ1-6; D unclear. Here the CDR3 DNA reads TGTGCCAGCAGCCCCCAGGAATATAATTCACCCCTCCACTTT. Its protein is CASSPQEYNSPLHF. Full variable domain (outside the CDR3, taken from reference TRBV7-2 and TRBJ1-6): GAGVSQSPSNKVTEKGKDVELRCDPISGHTALYWYRQSLGQGLEFLIYFQGNSAPDKSGLPSDRFSAERTGGSVSTLTIQRTQQEDSAVYLCASSPQEYNSPLHFGNGTRLTVT.